This paragraph reports one T cell receptor (beta chain). Its antigen remains unidentified. The entry originates in a study of beta chain features in type 1 diabetes. Germline V gives CDR1 KGHSH, CDR2 LQKENI. The CDR3 runs 16 residues. Trimming stripped 1 base from V and 4 bases from J, with 11 bases between. General study points: VDJ junctions from patients with type 1 diabetes contained fewer insertions and more deletions. A possible short-template PCR bias applies equally to patients and controls. Moderately but significantly shorter TCRB CDR3s were found in Type 1 diabetes patients in all four CD4+ subsets.

The investigators reverse transcribed all of the isolated RNA, so they sequenced expressed TCRB transcripts. Deep immunoSEQ sequencing covered naive, central memory and regulatory T cell samples. Sequencing was performed with immunoSEQ multiplex PCR; in TCRdb, only in-frame clones are kept and a portion is missing. The table has a few hundred thousand clones, 24% seen once. Each of the CD4+ naive, central memory, regulatory and stem cell-like memory populations was sorted via CD45RO/CCR7/CD25/CD127/CD95/CD27. The chain employs TRBV18 and TRBJ2-6; D ambiguous. Material for sequencing was naive CD4+ T cells from blood. This clonotype was obtained from a woman aged 30 to 39 with type 1 diabetes. The chain's CDR3 is CASSPQVLSGANVLTF. The CDR3 nucleotides read TGTGCCAGCTCACCACAGGTACTATCGGGGGCCAACGTCCTGACTTTC.